The 9 T cell receptor beta chains below were found in one sample sequenced in a study of T cell responses to AZD1222 COVID-19 vaccine. The data were produced by immunoSEQ multiplex PCR, yet TCRdb's version contains in-frame clones alone and is incomplete. The listing contains over 140,000 clones. The sequencing input was peripheral blood. These receptors all come from an adult in good health.

The chain employs TRBV2 and TRBJ1-1, with 8 bases identical to TRBD1. Losses at the gene ends were 10 bases for V and 3 bases for J; bases not matched to a gene: 13. The CDR3 spans 15 residues. Germline CDR1 is SNHLY and CDR2 is FYNNEI. CDR3 sequence: CATRTGSLSYTEAFF. The CDR3 region has the DNA TGTGCCACCAGGACAGGGAGTCTTAGTTACACTGAAGCTTTCTTT.

The V and J genes are TRBV9 and TRBJ1-1; TRBD1 aligns across 8 bases. The germline V gene has CDR1 SGDLS and CDR2 YYNGEE. V was clipped by 3 bases and J by 4 bases; unmatched bases: 8. CDR3 size: 15 residues. Written as DNA, the CDR3 is TGTGCCAGCAGCGCAGGGACAGGATTGGGCACTGAAGCTTTCTTT. Its protein is CASSAGTGLGTEAFF.

The chain recombines TRBV20-1 with TRBJ1-5; D is ambiguous. The CDR3 is made up of 13 amino acids. CDR1 and CDR2 (germline): DFQATT, SNEGSKA (reference sequence). The germline V and J ends were trimmed by 3 bases and 0 bases, with 6 bases remaining between them. CDR3 DNA: TGCAGTGCTAGTGCTTATAGCAATCAGCCCCAGCATTTT. Translating gives CSASAYSNQPQHF.

The chain carries TRBV4-1 and TRBJ2-1, with 11 positions matching TRBD2. Germline V gene data show CDR1 as MGHRA and CDR2 as YSYEKL. The trim removed 0 bases at V and 0 bases at J, leaving 13 bases unmatched. The CDR3 covers 21 residues. The CDR3, as DNA: TGCGCCAGCAGCCAAGATTCGGCTAGCGGGGGGCCCTCCTACTCCTACAATGAGCAGTTCTTC. Its protein is CASSQDSASGGPSYSYNEQFF.

The gene calls are TRBV7-9 and TRBJ2-7, with TRBD2 matching over 8 bases. Germline loops: CDR1 SEHNR, CDR2 FQNEAQ (reference sequence). J lost 5 bases, V lost 5 bases, and 5 bases had no gene match. The CDR3 runs to 13 residues. The CDR3 coding sequence is TGTGCCAGCAGCCCGCGGGGGGCCCACGAGCAGTACTTC. Protein sequence: CASSPRGAHEQYF.

The chain uses TRBV5-6 and TRBJ1-4; 9 bases align to TRBD1. The J segment lost 7 bases and the V segment lost 2 bases, leaving 6 bases of the junction unmatched. The CDR3 totals 15 residues. Germline V CDR1 and CDR2: SGHDT, YYEEEE. The CDR3 DNA sequence: TGTGCCAGCAGCTTAGGGGACAGGGTTGCTGAAAAACTGTTTTTT. As protein: CASSLGDRVAEKLFF.

This chain uses TRBV6-5 with TRBJ1-5; D is unclear. V lost 2 bases and J 4 bases, leaving 9 bases between the germline ends. The CDR3 extends over 14 amino acids. Germline-derived CDR1 and CDR2 are MNHEY and SVGAGI. CDR3 residues: CASSYVAENQPQHF. The CDR3 nucleotides read TGTGCCAGCAGTTACGTGGCCGAAAATCAGCCCCAGCATTTT.

The chain recombines TRBV5-6 with TRBJ1-1, with D unclear. CDR1 and CDR2 from the germline V gene are SGHDT and YYEEEE. The CDR3 consists of 15 residues. Trimming pared 0 bases from V and 0 bases from J, leaving 9 bases between. The CDR3 protein is CASSLVDVMNTEAFF. The CDR3 region has the DNA TGTGCCAGCAGCTTGGTGGACGTTATGAACACTGAAGCTTTCTTT.

The chain couples TRBV7-9 to TRBJ2-7; 9 positions agree with TRBD1. Germline CDR1 SEHNR, CDR2 FQNEAQ (reference sequence). V was clipped by 0 bases and J by 2 bases; unmatched bases: 5. The CDR3 length is 16 residues. The CDR3 DNA is TGTGCCAGCAGCTTAGCAGGGGGACAGGGCGCCTACGAGCAGTACTTC. Amino acids: CASSLAGGQGAYEQYF.